This T cell receptor (beta chain) was obtained from a study of T cells after posttransplantation cyclophosphamide. General study points: Tissue-infiltrating T cells from skin or gut overlapped little with blood T cells. Donor CD8+ memory clones often dominated recipient blood repertoires at later times.

In the case of this clone: What it binds is unknown.

Trimming cost V 5 bases and J 6 bases, with 20 bases left between them. Germline CDR1 reads SQVTM; CDR2 reads ANQGSEA. This CDR3 is 15 amino acids long. The related graft donor's blood sample was taken on the day of bone marrow donation. Assay: immunoSEQ multiplex PCR; the TCRdb copy retains only in-frame clones and omits some. Listed here are roughly 32,000 clones without any singletons, the top ten holding under 5.5%. The TCR originated in a woman aged 25 to 39 in good health and a related stem cell transplant donor. The sequencing input was PBMCs. V and J are TRBV29-1 and TRBJ2-1; the D gene is possibly TRBD1 (6 bases). CDR3 bases: TGCAGCGTTTCCGTGACCGGGACAAGGAGCAATGAGCAGTTCTTC. Translating gives CSVSVTGTRSNEQFF.